These 5 T cell receptor beta chains originate from one sample sequenced in a study of T cells after yellow fever vaccination. Via MiXCR, TCRdb re-called the 5' RACE reads, giving one row per CDR3 protein. The data show about 630,000 distinct CDR3 sequences, over 9% seen once. Sequenced here: PBMCs, sampled on the day of the yellow fever booster vaccination. The receptors were gathered from a man aged 25-45 years who received the YFV17D yellow fever vaccine.

This clonotype was counted only a few times. The rearrangement uses TRBV5-4 and TRBJ2-5, with no clear D. The V and J ends lost 4 bases and 4 bases respectively, with 17 bases between them. The CDR3 covers 15 residues. Germline CDR1 SGHNT, CDR2 YYREEE (reference sequence). CDR3 in DNA: TGTGCCAGCAGCGATACGGGCTCCGGTGGAGAGACCCAGTACTTC. This gives the protein CASSDTGSGGETQYF.

V usage is TRBV14 and J usage is TRBJ2-7, with 9 bases aligning to TRBD2. CDR1 and CDR2 (germline): SGHDN, FVKESK. The CDR3 extends over 14 amino acids. The V gene end was trimmed by 1 base and the J gene end by 7 bases; junction bases not matched to a gene: 5. This CDR3 is CASSQVIGLAEQYF. CDR3 nucleotides: TGTGCCAGCAGCCAAGTAATAGGACTAGCGGAGCAGTACTTC.

The table lists this clonotype with a few counts. V gene TRBV2 combines with J gene TRBJ1-5, with 7 bases matching TRBD1. With 8 bases clipped from V and 6 bases from J, the junction kept 10 bases outside the gene matches. Per germline, CDR1 SNHLY and CDR2 FYNNEI. This CDR3 has 14 residues. The CDR3 sequence: CASGATGLGQPQHF. CDR3 coding DNA: TGTGCCAGCGGGGCGACAGGGTTGGGTCAGCCCCAGCATTTT. Supplemented by reference TRBV2 and TRBJ1-5, the full variable domain reads EPEVTQTPSHQVTQMGQEVILRCVPISNHLYFYWYRQILGQKVEFLVSFYNNEISEKSEIFDDQFSVERPDGSNFTLKIRSTKLEDSAMYFCASGATGLGQPQHFGDGTRLSIL.

The sample holds many counts of this clonotype. The chain links TRBV5-5 to TRBJ2-1, with 7 bases matching TRBD2. CDR1 and CDR2 from the germline V gene are SGHKS and YYEKEE (reference sequence). This CDR3 spans 17 amino acids. Trimming took 1 base from V and 7 from J; bases not matched to a gene: 14. The CDR3 region is CASSLRVGNLGGNEQFF. In DNA form, the CDR3 reads TGTGCCAGCAGCTTGCGGGTGGGGAACTTGGGGGGGAATGAGCAGTTCTTC.

This chain connects TRBV20-1 to TRBJ2-3; 7 positions agree with TRBD2. Trimming removed 8 bases from V and 3 bases from J; junction bases left unmatched: 8. The CDR3 spans 13 residues. Germline V CDR1 and CDR2: DFQATT, SNEGSKA (reference sequence). CDR3 bases: TGCAGTTCTCTCAGGACTAGTACAGATACGCAGTATTTT. It is translated as CSSLRTSTDTQYF.